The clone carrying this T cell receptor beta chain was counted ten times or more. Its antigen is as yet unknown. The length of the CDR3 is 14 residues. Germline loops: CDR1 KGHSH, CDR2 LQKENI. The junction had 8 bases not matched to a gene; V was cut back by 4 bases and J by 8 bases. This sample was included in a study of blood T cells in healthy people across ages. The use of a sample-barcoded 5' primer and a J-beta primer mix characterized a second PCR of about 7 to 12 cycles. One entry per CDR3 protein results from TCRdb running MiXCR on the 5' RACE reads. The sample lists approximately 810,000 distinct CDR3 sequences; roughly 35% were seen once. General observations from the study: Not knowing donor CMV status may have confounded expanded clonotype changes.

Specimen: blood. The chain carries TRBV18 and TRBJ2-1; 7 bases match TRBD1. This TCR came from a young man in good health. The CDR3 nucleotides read TGTGCCAGCTCACTTCGACAGGGTTTTGATGAGCAGTTCTTC. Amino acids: CASSLRQGFDEQFF.